This entry is about one T cell receptor (beta chain). The antigen is not known. Measured with immunoSEQ multiplex PCR; TCRdb has only the in-frame clones, and not every one. The profile shows about 150,000 clones, 88% of them singletons. The sample originates from a study of T cell responses to AZD1222 COVID-19 vaccine. Study summary: Pooling was applied to second doses at about 4 or about 12 weeks. Study-wide results and limits: Baseline serology detected seropositivity in only six AZD1222 recipients. Sampling that yielded the repertoires occurred only after the peak T cell response. Clonal diversity may have been underestimated in mostly white British donors.

This CDR3 region has 15 residues. Deletions cut 6 bases from V and 4 bases from J, with 15 bases between. Germline lookup yields CDR1 SGHVS and CDR2 FQNEAQ. The TCR was taken from an adult in good health. Sample: peripheral blood, taken on day 0 of AZD1222 vaccination. The chain is built from TRBV7-8 and TRBJ2-2, with a possible D match to TRBD1 (5 bases). This CDR3 is CASRSRPGSTGELFF. The DNA for the CDR3 is TGTGCCAGCAGATCAAGGCCAGGGTCCACCGGGGAGCTGTTTTTT.